This T cell receptor beta chain was identified in a study of blood T cell repertoires in COVID-19. Study as a whole: Researchers got acute and convalescent COVID-19 samples from the United States, Italy and Spain. T cells, B-cell-depleted T cells, or PBMCs provided the cDNA or gDNA that served as material.

V was cut by 5 bases and J by 0 bases, with 14 bases left in between. Germline assignment: CDR1 SGHRS and CDR2 YFSETQ. CDR3 length equals 15 residues. Study processing details: Nucleated cell number was recorded as an estimate derived from reference gene primer amplification. Clones were read by immunoSEQ multiplex PCR, and TCRdb kept only the in-frame ones, dropping some. That table furnishes V, J and clone size, whereas the DNA furnished D and trimming. This table has 210,000 or so clones, roughly nine tenths appearing once. The source material was peripheral blood. The sequence was collected from a man in his forties with acute or convalescent COVID-19. V is TRBV5-1 and J is TRBJ1-1, with D perhaps TRBD1 (5 bases). The CDR3 loop is CASSLLQEMNTEAFF. CDR3 DNA: TGCGCCAGCAGTTTGTTACAGGAAATGAACACTGAAGCTTTCTTT.